This T cell receptor beta chain was sequenced in a study of identical twins. Each CDR3 protein is one row after TCRdb ran MiXCR on the 5' RACE reads. The table records some 900,000 distinct CDR3 sequences, around an eighth of them present only once. This clonotype was detected only a few times. This CDR3 spans 15 amino acids. The V end was cut by 1 base, the J end by 2 bases, with 10 bases between. In germline, CDR1 is SSHAT, CDR2 FNYEAQ (reference sequence). The same data also contributed to another study, on yellow fever vaccine responses in identical twins.

The chain is built from TRBV7-7 and TRBJ2-3; no definite D call. The sequence was collected from a young woman in good health. The specimen sequenced was PBMCs. The CDR3 is CASSLDQDLTDTQYF. In DNA, the CDR3 is TGTGCCAGCAGCTTAGACCAGGATCTCACAGATACGCAGTATTTT.